This T cell receptor beta chain is from a study of blood T cell repertoires in COVID-19. Clinical history as reported by participants underpinned cohort assignment. What the recovered Cohort 3 donors had was two negative PCRs, clearance, or symptom resolution. V was pared by 7 bases and J by 5 bases, with 9 bases of the junction left unmatched. The CDR3 consists of 14 residues. In germline, CDR1 is MGHDK, CDR2 SYGVNS. The table came from immunoSEQ multiplex PCR; TCRdb's copy has only in-frame clones and leaves some out. Of more than 300,000 clones listed, just over 85% were seen once; the top ten hold about 4%.

Input material: PBMCs or T cells enriched from blood (not recorded which). The chain links TRBV25-1 to TRBJ1-1, with 8 bases lining up with TRBD1. The source is a man younger than 40 who had recovered from COVID-19. The DNA of the CDR3 is TGTGCCAGCATTGACAGGGGTTCGGTTACTGAAGCTTTCTTT. This translates into CASIDRGSVTEAFF.